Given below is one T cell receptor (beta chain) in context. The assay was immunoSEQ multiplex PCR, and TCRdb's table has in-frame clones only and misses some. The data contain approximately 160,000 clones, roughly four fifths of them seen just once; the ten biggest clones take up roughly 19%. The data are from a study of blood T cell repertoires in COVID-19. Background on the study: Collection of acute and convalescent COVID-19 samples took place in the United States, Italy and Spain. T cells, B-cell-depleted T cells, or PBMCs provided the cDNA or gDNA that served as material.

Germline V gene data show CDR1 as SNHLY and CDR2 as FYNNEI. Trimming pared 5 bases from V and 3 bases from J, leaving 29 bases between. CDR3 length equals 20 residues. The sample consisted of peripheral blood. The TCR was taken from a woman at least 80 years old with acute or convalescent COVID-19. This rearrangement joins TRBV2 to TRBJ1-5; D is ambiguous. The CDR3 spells CASSPYFLRGRRAHNQPQHF. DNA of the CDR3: TGTGCCAGCAGTCCTTATTTCCTACGAGGGAGGAGGGCACACAATCAGCCCCAGCATTTT.